A selection of T cell receptor beta chains follows, all from one sample in a study of control samples from healthy donors and cancer patients. Profiling relied on immunoSEQ multiplex PCR, and the TCRdb table lists in-frame clones only, not all of them. The repertoire holds more than 80,000 clones, with over 90% as singletons. The sample taken for sequencing was blood. These receptors were taken from a man younger than 30 in good health. Both conserved end residues are part of each CDR3. D genes are given only for firm matches. Size values are once, few and many counts, or a class for expanded clones, and some rows have none.

j_call	v_call	d_call	clone_size	cdr3_length	cdr3_nt	cdr3_aa
TRBJ1-2	TRBV9	-	-	16	TGTGCCAGCAGCGTAGAGGGGGTGTCAGGACTCTATGGCTACACCTTC	CASSVEGVSGLYGYTF
TRBJ1-6	TRBV7-2	TRBD1	once	13	TGTGCCAGCAGCTCGACAGGGAATTCACCCCTCCACTTT	CASSSTGNSPLHF
TRBJ2-1	TRBV19	TRBD1	-	16	TGTGCCAGTACTAAAGCCCGACAGGGGAAGGACAATGAGCAGTTCTTC	CASTKARQGKDNEQFF
TRBJ2-7	TRBV4-1	TRBD2	-	15	TGCGCCAGCAGCCAAGGCGCGGGGGGCTCCTACGAGCAGTACTTC	CASSQGAGGSYEQYF
TRBJ1-2	TRBV29-1	TRBD1	-	16	TGCAGCGTTGAAGACGGGCGACAGGGGGGGACCTATGGCTACACCTTC	CSVEDGRQGGTYGYTF
TRBJ1-6	TRBV11-2	-	-	14	TGTGCCAGCAGCTTAGCAGGGGTTAATTCACCCCTCCACTTT	CASSLAGVNSPLHF
TRBJ1-3	TRBV2	-	-	16	TGTGCCAGCAGTGAAAAGGGCAGTTGGGGTGGAAACACCATATATTTT	CASSEKGSWGGNTIYF
TRBJ1-1	TRBV5-1	TRBD1	-	14	TGCGCCAGCAGCCAACAGGGGGTGAACACTGAAGCTTTCTTT	CASSQQGVNTEAFF
TRBJ1-2	TRBV27	TRBD1	-	15	TGTGCCAGCAGTTTACTGGACATGGGGACAGGGGCTATGACCTTC	CASSLLDMGTGAMTF
TRBJ1-1	TRBV5-4	-	once	14	TGTGCCAGCAGCTTGTCTACAGGGAACACTGAAGCTTTCTTT	CASSLSTGNTEAFF
TRBJ1-1	TRBV27	-	-	13	TGTGCCAGCAGTACAACAGAGAACACTGAAGCTTTCTTT	CASSTTENTEAFF
TRBJ2-5	TRBV2	TRBD2	once	17	TGTGCCAGCAGAGCCCATCCGGGACTAGCGGACCAAGAGACCCAGTACTTC	CASRAHPGLADQETQYF
TRBJ1-2	TRBV19	TRBD1	-	13	TGTGCCAGTATGGAGGGGGCGGGACGTGGCTACACCTTC	CASMEGAGRGYTF
TRBJ1-5	TRBV7-8	TRBD1	-	14	TGTGCCAGCAGCCGGGGACAGTTCAATCAGCCCCAGCATTTT	CASSRGQFNQPQHF
TRBJ1-4	TRBV19	-	-	13	TGTGGCGCCGCAGGAAGAGCGAATGAAAAACTGTTTTTT	CGAAGRANEKLFF
TRBJ1-1	TRBV18	-	-	15	TGTGCCAGCTCACCACCGTCGGGCAGGGGAACTGAAGCTTTCTTT	CASSPPSGRGTEAFF
TRBJ1-2	TRBV10-3	TRBD1	once	12	TGTGCCCTCGGGACAGGGAGAGAAGGCTACACCTTC	CALGTGREGYTF
TRBJ2-7	TRBV28	-	-	14	TGTGCCAGCAGTTTATCAGGGGATTGGGACGAGCAGTACTTC	CASSLSGDWDEQYF
TRBJ2-7	TRBV18	TRBD1	-	13	TGTGCCAGCTCCCCGGGACAGGACTACGAGCAGTACTTC	CASSPGQDYEQYF
TRBJ1-2	TRBV27	TRBD1	-	16	TGTGCCAGCAGTTTAGCGTTGGACAGGGGTCCGTATGGCTACACCTTC	CASSLALDRGPYGYTF
TRBJ1-2	TRBV5-4	-	-	15	TGTGCCAGCAGCCCCTATCAGACACCAGGGTTTGGCTACACCTTC	CASSPYQTPGFGYTF
TRBJ2-3	TRBV4-1	-	-	15	TGCGCCAGCAGCCAAGACCGACGTAGCACAGATACGCAGTATTTT	CASSQDRRSTDTQYF
TRBJ2-1	TRBV5-1	TRBD1	-	15	TGCGCCAGCAGCTCCCTGGGGACAGAGTACAATGAGCAGTTCTTC	CASSSLGTEYNEQFF
TRBJ1-1	TRBV7-9	-	-	15	TGTGCCAGCAGCTTAAGCGGGGGAAGGAACACTGAAGCTTTCTTT	CASSLSGGRNTEAFF
TRBJ1-2	TRBV7-7	-	-	16	TGTGCTAGCAGCTTAGGGACGCGGGGGCCCGACTATGGCTACACCTTC	CASSLGTRGPDYGYTF
TRBJ2-2	TRBV9	TRBD1	-	16	TGTGCCAGCAGCGTAGGACAGGGGGCGAACACCGGGGAGCTGTTTTTT	CASSVGQGANTGELFF
TRBJ2-1	TRBV7-2	TRBD2	-	15	TGTGCCAGCAGCAATAGGGGACTAGCGGACAATGAGCAGTTCTTC	CASSNRGLADNEQFF
TRBJ2-1	TRBV19	TRBD2	-	16	TGTGCCAGTAGTACCGTAGCGGGGGGGCCCCACAATGAGCAGTTCTTC	CASSTVAGGPHNEQFF
TRBJ2-1	TRBV14	-	-	16	TGTGCCAGCAGCCATTGGGGTCCGAGCTCCTACAATGAGCAGTTCTTC	CASSHWGPSSYNEQFF
TRBJ1-1	TRBV4-1	-	-	16	TGCGCCAGCAGCCAAGATCGGGTTTCCGGGTTCACTGAAGCTTTCTTT	CASSQDRVSGFTEAFF
TRBJ1-1	TRBV29-1	TRBD1	-	14	TGCAGCGTTAGGACAGGGGCGGGGGACACTGAAGCTTTCTTT	CSVRTGAGDTEAFF
TRBJ1-1	TRBV16	-	-	13	TGTGCCAGCAGCCAGGACATGAACACTGAAGCTTTCTTT	CASSQDMNTEAFF
TRBJ2-3	TRBV6-1	TRBD2	-	18	TGTGCCAGCAGTGAAGGTATCCTAGCGGGGACTGTCGGGTATACGCAGTATTTT	CASSEGILAGTVGYTQYF
TRBJ1-1	TRBV7-9	-	once	13	TGTGCCAGCAGCTTCCCAGGGAACACTGAAGCTTTCTTT	CASSFPGNTEAFF
TRBJ1-6	TRBV2	-	-	18	TGTGCCAGCAGTGAAGCTACACAGAAAAGCTCCTATAATTCACCCCTCCACTTT	CASSEATQKSSYNSPLHF
TRBJ1-1	TRBV5-1	-	-	15	TGCGCCAGCAGCCTTGTCCCCGGGGATAGAACTGAAGCTTTCTTT	CASSLVPGDRTEAFF
TRBJ1-5	TRBV27	TRBD1	once	14	TGTGCCAGCAGTGTCCAGGGGGGGGGTGGGCCCCAGCATTTT	CASSVQGGGGPQHF
TRBJ1-2	TRBV2	TRBD1	few	14	TGTGCCAGCAGTGAACAGGGGGGGGTTAATGGCTACACCTTC	CASSEQGGVNGYTF
TRBJ2-1	TRBV11-2	TRBD1	-	13	TGTGCCAGCAGCGGACAGGGCTACAATGAGCAGTTCTTC	CASSGQGYNEQFF
TRBJ1-1	TRBV2	-	-	13	TGTGCCAGCAGTGAAGTTATGAGGACTGAAGCTTTCTTT	CASSEVMRTEAFF
TRBJ2-5	TRBV10-3	-	-	13	TGTGCCATCAGTGAGCTAGAGAGTGAGACCCAGTACTTC	CAISELESETQYF
TRBJ1-5	TRBV19	-	-	13	TGTGCCAGTAGTCCCCAGAGCAATCAGCCCCAGCATTTT	CASSPQSNQPQHF
TRBJ1-2	TRBV6-2/TRBV6-3	TRBD1	once	14	TGTGCCAGCAGTACCGGACAGGGGTTCTATGGCTACACCTTC	CASSTGQGFYGYTF
TRBJ1-5	TRBV30	-	-	13	TGTGCCTGGAGTGGGGGGATCAACCAGCCCCAGCATTTT	CAWSGGINQPQHF
TRBJ2-3	TRBV14	-	-	15	TGTGCCAGCAGCCCCGCAACGGGGCCGACAGATACGCAGTATTTT	CASSPATGPTDTQYF
TRBJ2-1	TRBV5-5	TRBD2	-	19	TGTGCCAGCAGCGACCCGGGACTAGCGGGAGATGTATCCTACAATGAGCAGTTCTTC	CASSDPGLAGDVSYNEQFF